The clone carrying this TCR beta chain was counted once. The CDR3 sequence is 17 residues long. Germline assignment: CDR1 LGHNA and CDR2 YSLEER. Trimming removed 0 bases from V and 7 bases from J; junction bases left unmatched: 11. The sample originates from a study of shared T cell receptors in the human thymus. The repertoire was sequenced with immunoSEQ multiplex PCR; TCRdb's copy has only in-frame clones and lacks some. This sample has 450,000 to 650,000 clones, with around 78% found just once. The sample also formed part of further work on human thymus T cells. In that study: Thymic samples were excised during corrective heart operations. An apparent bias in V and J gene usage was seen in thymic and blood repertoires.

The chain recombines TRBV4-3 with TRBJ1-2, with TRBD1 identical over 10 bases. This receptor was identified in a boy younger than two with a congenital heart defect. Sequencing was performed on thymocytes. The CDR3 region has the DNA TGCGCCAGCAGCCAAGAGGCTCGGACAGGGGGATATTCTGGCTACACCTTC. Amino acids: CASSQEARTGGYSGYTF.